Presented here are 4 T cell receptor beta chains from one specimen sequenced in a study of blood T cell repertoires in COVID-19 (dated by TCRdb to the early 2020s). Receptor amplification or capture employed the immunoSEQ multiplex PCR assay. This immuneACCESS table, as held by TCRdb, lists in-frame sequences with V and J called but not all clones. Of the missing ones, under half trace to an unresolved V gene in checked studies; the others have no known cause. The sample has over 200,000 clones on record, roughly 86% of them singletons. Clones ranked in the top ten supply roughly 0.8% of the sample. Material: peripheral blood. All receptors derive from a young woman with acute or convalescent COVID-19.

The rearrangement joins TRBV20-1 to TRBJ2-4, with TRBD2 matching 9 bases. Germline trimming cut 3 bases from V and 1 base from J; bases unmatched to any gene: 13. The CDR3 covers 18 residues. Per the germline V gene, CDR1 is DFQATT and CDR2 is SNEGSKA (reference sequence). CDR3 residues: CSASRAAGGPEAKNIQYF. In DNA form, the CDR3 reads TGCAGTGCTAGTAGGGCGGCGGGAGGGCCGGAGGCCAAAAACATTCAGTACTTC.

The rearrangement joins TRBV5-1 to TRBJ1-1; a weak D match, TRBD1 (6 bases). CDR1 is SGHRS, CDR2 YFSETQ, per germline. V gave up 4 bases and J gave up 4 bases, with 8 bases separating them. The CDR3 runs to 12 residues. DNA for the CDR3: TGCGCCAGCAGCCTCAGGGGCACTGAAGCTTTCTTT. Protein product: CASSLRGTEAFF.

CDR3 sequence reads: CSVADRVRHEQYF. CDR3 coding DNA: TGCAGCGTCGCGGACAGGGTTCGCCACGAGCAGTACTTC. The chain has TRBV29-1 and TRBJ2-7; 8 bases are a match to TRBD1. V lost 6 bases to trimming and J lost 5 bases; unmatched junction nucleotides: 9. Germline lookup yields CDR1 SQVTM and CDR2 ANQGSEA. CDR3 length: 13 residues.

The J gene is TRBJ2-3, the V gene TRBV2; TRBD1 matches 7 bases. The CDR3 runs to 13 residues. Trimming took 10 bases from V and 3 from J; bases not matched to a gene: 7. Germline V CDR1 and CDR2: SNHLY, FYNNEI. CDR3 nucleotide sequence: TGTGCCACCGCGACAGGGATGACAGATACGCAGTATTTT. This encodes CATATGMTDTQYF. The full variable domain, completed using reference TRBV2 and TRBJ2-3, is EPEVTQTPSHQVTQMGQEVILRCVPISNHLYFYWYRQILGQKVEFLVSFYNNEISEKSEIFDDQFSVERPDGSNFTLKIRSTKLEDSAMYFCATATGMTDTQYFGPGTRLTVL.